A single sample gave rise to the 31 T cell receptor beta chains below, sequenced in a study of T cell responses to AZD1222 COVID-19 vaccine. The assay was immunoSEQ multiplex PCR, and TCRdb's table has in-frame clones only and misses some. This table has 60,000 to 75,000 clones, about 83% appearing once. Material: peripheral blood, obtained 28 days after the second AZD1222 dose. These receptors all stem from an adult who received the AZD1222 COVID-19 vaccine.

This rearrangement joins TRBV19 to TRBJ1-6; D unresolved. The CDR3 is 13 amino acids. The germline CDR1 and CDR2 sequences are LNHDA and SQIVND (reference sequence). Trimming removed 9 bases from V and 9 bases from J, with 15 bases in between. CDR3 sequence (DNA): TGTGCCAGCCACACCACGGCAAGTTCACCCCTCCACTTT. This sequence encodes CASHTTASSPLHF.

This chain links TRBV7-9 with TRBJ2-1; a weak D match, TRBD2 (5 bases). CDR1 is SEHNR, CDR2 FQNEAQ, per germline (reference sequence). The CDR3 contains 15 residues. Trimming pared 3 bases from V and 7 bases from J, leaving 16 bases between. The CDR3 is CASSFPDGRRNEQFF. CDR3 DNA: TGTGCCAGCAGCTTCCCCGACGGCAGGAGGAATGAGCAGTTCTTC.

The chain has TRBV6-1 and TRBJ1-4, with D possibly being TRBD1 (5 bases). Germline lookup yields CDR1 MNHNS and CDR2 SASEGT. The CDR3 consists of 14 residues. V was pared by 0 bases and J by 12 bases, with 14 bases between. The CDR3 here is CASSEAHSGTELFF. In DNA form, the CDR3 reads TGTGCCAGCAGTGAAGCGCATTCGGGGACGGAACTGTTTTTT.

The J gene is TRBJ2-7, the V gene TRBV5-1; D might be TRBD1 (6 bases). CDR3 size: 13 residues. Looked up from germline, CDR1 is SGHRS and CDR2 is YFSETQ. Trimming cost V 0 bases and J 4 bases, with 8 bases left between them. In nucleotides, the CDR3 is TGCGCCAGCAGCTTGGGAGGGGGATACGAGCAGTACTTC. Its translation is CASSLGGGYEQYF.

CDR3 DNA: TGCGCCAGCAGCATAGGACAGGGGGCGAATGGCTACACCTTC. It specifies CASSIGQGANGYTF. The chain joins TRBV5-1 to TRBJ1-2; 11 bases align to TRBD1. V was clipped by 4 bases and J by 6 bases; unmatched bases: 5. This CDR3 is 14 amino acids long. CDR1 is SGHRS, CDR2 YFSETQ, per germline.

V usage is TRBV6-2 or TRBV6-3 and J usage is TRBJ2-7; 8 bases match TRBD1. The germline V gene has CDR1 MNHEY and CDR2 SVGEGT. With 0 bases clipped from V and 2 bases from J, the junction kept 3 bases outside the gene matches. The CDR3 runs 15 residues. The CDR3 sequence: CASSYSTRGPYEQYF. For the CDR3, the DNA is TGTGCCAGCAGTTACTCGACCAGGGGGCCCTACGAGCAGTACTTC.

The chain uses TRBV6-2 or TRBV6-3 and TRBJ2-3; no clear D gene. This CDR3 is 12 amino acids long. Looked up from germline, CDR1 is MNHEY and CDR2 is SVGEGT. Trimming removed 2 bases at V and 6 bases at J, with 6 bases between. This CDR3 is CASSYGWDTQYF. The CDR3 bases are TGTGCCAGCAGTTACGGATGGGATACGCAGTATTTT.

This clone was counted a single time. This likely reflects a read error, since a far larger clone is one base away. Other DNA sequences of this sample code for an identical CDR3. The CDR3 reads CARSPPPGGPYNEQFF. In DNA, the CDR3 is TGTGCCCGCAGCCCCCCGCCAGGGGGCCCCTACAATGAGCAGTTCTTC. The V and J genes are TRBV16 and TRBJ2-1; 8 nucleotides match TRBD1. The CDR3 is made up of 16 amino acids. Germline CDR1 is KGHSY and CDR2 is FQNENV.

The chain links TRBV27 to TRBJ2-7; 8 positions match TRBD2. Germline trimming cut 3 bases from V and 6 bases from J; bases unmatched to any gene: 10. CDR1 MNHEY and CDR2 SMNVEV come from the germline V gene (reference sequence). The CDR3 has 15 residues. The CDR3 spells CASSFASGGRLEQYF. The DNA for the CDR3 is TGTGCCAGCAGTTTTGCCTCGGGGGGGCGTCTCGAGCAGTACTTC.

The chain employs TRBV6-5 and TRBJ1-1; weak D call: TRBD1 (5 bases). Per the germline V gene, CDR1 is MNHEY and CDR2 is SVGAGI. The CDR3 runs to 16 residues. Trimming cost V 4 bases and J 3 bases, with 18 bases left between them. CDR3 nucleotide sequence: TGTGCCAGCAGTTCTCCGAGGCGAGGGGACGACACTGAAGCTTTCTTT. This gives the protein CASSSPRRGDDTEAFF.

The chain links TRBV7-6 to TRBJ2-5; D is unresolved. The V end was cut by 5 bases, the J end by 2 bases, with 18 bases between. Germline loops: CDR1 SGHVS, CDR2 FNYEAQ. The CDR3 has 16 residues. In DNA, the CDR3 is TGTGCCAGCAGCGGGCTGGGCCGAGGAAGACAAGAGACCCAGTACTTC. Its translation is CASSGLGRGRQETQYF.

The J gene is TRBJ1-1, the V gene TRBV7-2; TRBD1 aligns across 8 bases. Germline-derived CDR1 and CDR2 are SGHTA and FQGNSA. This CDR3 has 13 residues. V gave up 0 bases and J gave up 6 bases; unmatched junction bases: 0. CDR3 in amino acids: CASSLAGQAEAFF. The CDR3 DNA follows: TGTGCCAGCAGCTTAGCGGGACAGGCTGAAGCTTTCTTT.

The DNA for the CDR3 is TGCAGCGTCCGCAGGGGGCTGGAAATCGCTGAAGCTTTCTTT. Protein: CSVRRGLEIAEAFF. This chain links TRBV29-1 with TRBJ1-1; 8 nucleotides align to TRBD1. CDR1 SQVTM and CDR2 ANQGSEA come from the germline V gene. This CDR3 contains 14 residues. V dropped 6 bases and J dropped 6; count of bases not matched to a gene: 12.

The genes are TRBV6-5 and TRBJ1-1; D gene unclear. This CDR3 comprises 12 residues. Germline CDR1 is MNHEY and CDR2 is SVGAGI. The ends were cut back, 0 bases at V and 6 bases at J, with 5 bases in the middle. The CDR3 coding sequence is TGTGCCAGCAGTTACTCGAGTCCTGAAGCTTTCTTT. This codes for CASSYSSPEAFF.

Note on this clone: The identical CDR3 is also encoded by other nucleotide sequences in the sample. The chain recombines TRBV5-1 with TRBJ1-4; possible D gene TRBD1, 5 bases. This CDR3 has 17 residues. V lost 9 bases and J 0 bases, leaving 21 bases between the germline ends. Germline V gives CDR1 SGHRS, CDR2 YFSETQ. CDR3 loop: CAKGQGGNLATNEKLFF. Here the CDR3 DNA reads TGCGCCAAAGGGCAGGGCGGAAACCTTGCAACTAATGAAAAACTGTTTTTT.

The genes are TRBV2 and TRBJ2-5; TRBD1 aligns across 7 bases. Germline CDR1 SNHLY, CDR2 FYNNEI. The CDR3 sequence is 13 residues long. V was clipped by 6 bases and J by 4 bases; unmatched bases: 5. Here the CDR3 reads CASRTGIGETQYF. DNA for the CDR3: TGTGCCAGCAGGACAGGGATTGGAGAGACCCAGTACTTC.

The rearrangement uses TRBV11-3 and TRBJ2-2; D ambiguous. Germline V gene data show CDR1 as SGHNT and CDR2 as YENEEA. The CDR3 is 15 residues long. V was shortened by 1 base and J by 1 base, with 7 bases between the two germline ends. CDR3 sequence (DNA): TGTGCCAGCAGCTTAGGTACAGTGAACACCGGGGAGCTGTTTTTT. It is translated as CASSLGTVNTGELFF.

The chain links TRBV6-1 to TRBJ1-5; D is unresolved. The V and J ends lost 4 bases and 6 bases respectively, with 19 bases between them. CDR3 size: 16 residues. Germline CDR1 MNHNS, CDR2 SASEGT. The CDR3 nucleotides read TGTGCCAGCAGTGTTACCCTGGATTGGATCACTCAGCCCCAGCATTTT. Translation: CASSVTLDWITQPQHF.

The CDR3 reads CASSTWGAEKLFF. DNA for the CDR3: TGTGCCAGCAGCACATGGGGTGCCGAAAAACTGTTTTTT. The chain joins TRBV6-6 to TRBJ1-4; D gene uncertain. The CDR3 contains 13 residues. Germline lookup yields CDR1 MNHNY and CDR2 SVGAGI (reference sequence). The ends were cut back, 6 bases at V and 8 bases at J, with 13 bases in the middle.

J is TRBJ1-1 and V is TRBV11-2, with D perhaps TRBD1 (6 bases). The CDR3 totals 14 residues. V was cut by 3 bases and J by 1 base, with 9 bases left in between. Germline V lookup: CDR1 SGHAT, CDR2 FQNNGV. CDR3 loop: CASSFQGWNTEAFF. For the CDR3, the DNA is TGTGCCAGCAGCTTTCAGGGGTGGAACACTGAAGCTTTCTTT.

The chain couples TRBV18 to TRBJ1-1, with D possibly matching TRBD1 (5 bases). Germline V lookup: CDR1 KGHSH, CDR2 LQKENI. This CDR3 comprises 13 residues. Trimming stripped 2 bases from V and 11 bases from J, with 15 bases between. The CDR3 protein is CASSPGQGVEAFF. The CDR3 nucleotides read TGTGCCAGCTCACCAGGGCAGGGAGTCGAGGCTTTCTTT.

This chain connects TRBV7-9 to TRBJ2-1, with 9 bases identical to TRBD2. V gave up 5 bases and J gave up 0 bases; unmatched junction bases: 5. CDR1 and CDR2 from the germline V gene are SEHNR and FQNEAQ (reference sequence). The CDR3 runs to 16 residues. CDR3: CASSIYSGSSYNEQFF. CDR3 coding DNA: TGTGCCAGCAGCATCTATAGCGGGAGCTCCTACAATGAGCAGTTCTTC.

This chain uses TRBV5-6 with TRBJ1-5; D is ambiguous. V was clipped by 0 bases and J by 2 bases, with 6 bases between them. Looked up from germline, CDR1 is SGHDT and CDR2 is YYEEEE. CDR3 length: 14 residues. The CDR3 DNA is TGTGCCAGCAGCTTGGGAGCCGGCAATCAGCCCCAGCATTTT. This translates into CASSLGAGNQPQHF.

The rearrangement joins TRBV7-2 to TRBJ1-1; D gene ambiguous. This CDR3 has 14 residues. Germline V gene lookup returns CDR1 SGHTA and CDR2 FQGNSA. V lost 3 bases and J 1 base, leaving 9 bases between the germline ends. The CDR3: CASSFSPWNTEAFF. Here the CDR3 DNA reads TGTGCCAGCAGCTTCTCCCCATGGAACACTGAAGCTTTCTTT. Filled out from reference TRBV7-2 and TRBJ1-1, the complete variable domain reads GAGVSQSPSNKVTEKGKDVELRCDPISGHTALYWYRQSLGQGLEFLIYFQGNSAPDKSGLPSDRFSAERTGGSVSTLTIQRTQQEDSAVYLCASSFSPWNTEAFFGQGTRLTVV.

The V and J genes are TRBV20-1 and TRBJ1-1; D uncertain. The length of the CDR3 is 11 residues. CDR1 is DFQATT, CDR2 SNEGSKA, per germline (reference sequence). V was cut by 5 bases and J by 5 bases, with 9 bases left in between. CDR3 DNA sequence: TGCAGTGCTCAAGACCCGACTGAAGCTTTCTTT. Protein product: CSAQDPTEAFF.

This chain uses TRBV11-2 with TRBJ1-4; possibly TRBD1 for D (5 bases). CDR1 and CDR2 from the germline V gene are SGHAT and FQNNGV. V was shortened by 6 bases and J by 5 bases, with 16 bases between the two germline ends. CDR3 length: 15 residues. This CDR3 is CASSPWGGRNEKLFF. For the CDR3, the DNA is TGTGCCAGCAGTCCTTGGGGGGGGAGAAATGAAAAACTGTTTTTT.

The rearrangement uses TRBV19 and TRBJ1-6; D call uncertain. Germline V gene data show CDR1 as LNHDA and CDR2 as SQIVND (reference sequence). The CDR3 sequence is 13 residues long. Trimming stripped 1 base from V and 7 bases from J, with 5 bases between. The CDR3 nucleotides are TGTGCCAGTAGTATAGGTCCCAATTCACCCCTCCACTTT. Translating gives CASSIGPNSPLHF.

This clone was observed a single time. The V and J genes are TRBV6-2 or TRBV6-3 and TRBJ2-5; D possibly uses TRBD1 or TRBD2 (5 bases each). V was clipped by 0 bases and J by 8 bases, with 7 bases between them. This CDR3 region has 12 residues. Per germline, CDR1 MNHEY and CDR2 SVGEGT. The DNA for the CDR3 is TGTGCCAGCAGTTACTCACGGGACACCCAGTACTTC. The encoded protein is CASSYSRDTQYF.

This clone was observed a single time. The J gene is TRBJ2-7, the V gene TRBV7-2, with 14 nucleotides matching TRBD2. CDR1 SGHTA and CDR2 FQGNSA come from the germline V gene. J gave up 0 bases and V 3 bases, and 7 bases lay outside the gene matches. The CDR3 length is 18 residues. CDR3 sequence (DNA): TGTGCCAGCAGCTTTTCCGGGACTAGCGGGGGCTCCTCCTACGAGCAGTACTTC. Translated, it gives CASSFSGTSGGSSYEQYF.

The V call is TRBV2, the J call TRBJ2-5, with 13 bases matching TRBD2. The CDR3 runs 20 residues. Germline V gene sequence: CDR1 SNHLY, CDR2 FYNNEI. Trimming at V came to 4 bases and at J to 5 bases, leaving 19 bases not matched to a gene. The CDR3 region is CASSGQTSGGSPVVWETQYF. CDR3 sequence (DNA): TGTGCCAGCAGTGGTCAGACTAGCGGGGGGTCGCCTGTGGTATGGGAGACCCAGTACTTC.

This chain uses TRBV5-4 with TRBJ2-7; a possible D gene is TRBD2 (6 bases). The length of the CDR3 is 14 residues. V was shortened by 0 bases and J by 5 bases, with 12 bases between the two germline ends. Germline V lookup: CDR1 SGHNT, CDR2 YYREEE (reference sequence). The chain's CDR3 is CASSLGTREDEQYF. For the CDR3, the DNA is TGTGCCAGCAGCTTGGGTACCAGGGAGGACGAGCAGTACTTC.